The subject of this entry is one TCR beta chain. Its antigen is unidentified. Researchers report isolating at least 7 million PBMCs per sample. These data are taken from a study of blood T cells in healthy people across ages. Using a J-beta primer mix together with a sample-barcoded 5' primer, a second PCR was run for about 6 to 12 cycles. Every cDNA was tagged by a template-switch adaptor with 12 random nucleotides. All samples yielded 2.5 million or more CDR3-containing paired-end reads. Each CDR3 protein gets one entry after TCRdb re-called the 5' RACE reads with MiXCR. Among hundreds of thousands of distinct CDR3 sequences listed, approximately 50% were seen once. Study-level findings and limits: When one million T cells were used, diversity estimates were thought to be underestimates.

The source is a woman aged 55 to 70 in good health. Sequencing used blood.

CDR3 residues: CASSLVRDDNEQFF. The CDR3 nucleotides are TGTGCCAGCAGCTTAGTTCGGGATGACAATGAGCAGTTCTTC. The V and J genes are TRBV7-9 and TRBJ2-1; D perhaps matches TRBD2 (5 bases). The V end lost 1 base, the J end lost 5 bases, and 9 bases lay between the germline ends. The CDR3 covers 14 residues. CDR1 SEHNR and CDR2 FQNEAQ come from the germline V gene (reference sequence). The entire variable domain, with the rest obtained from reference TRBV7-9 and TRBJ2-1, is as follows: DTGVSQNPRHKITKRGQNVTFRCDPISEHNRLYWYRQTLGQGPEFLTYFQNEAQLEKSRLLSDRFSAERPKGSFSTLEIQRTEQGDSAMYLCASSLVRDDNEQFFGPGTRLTVL.